Listed below are T cell receptor beta chains from one sample, sequenced in a study of radiotherapy plus CTLA-4 blockade in lung cancer. The assay was immunoSEQ multiplex PCR, and TCRdb's table has in-frame clones only and misses some. The top ten hold 3.5% of the sample, which has 35,000 to 50,000 clones, approximately 70% seen once. The specimen comprised peripheral blood, sampled from a patient treated with radiotherapy plus ipilimumab. The source of these receptors is a human donor with non-small cell lung cancer who had a complete response to radiotherapy plus ipilimumab. CDR3s include the opening cysteine and the closing phenylalanine or tryptophan. The size field is filled for only some rows; it gives once, few, many or a size class.

j_call: TRBJ1-3; clone_size: once; v_call: TRBV7-2; cdr3_aa: CASSTEQGPGNTIYF
j_call: TRBJ2-7; clone_size: once; v_call: TRBV5-4; cdr3_aa: CASSVAGGTYEQYF
j_call: TRBJ1-5; clone_size: -; v_call: TRBV11-2; cdr3_aa: CASSHSNYQPQHF
j_call: TRBJ2-1; clone_size: few; v_call: TRBV5-6; cdr3_aa: CASSVSWSSYNEQFF
j_call: TRBJ1-6; clone_size: few; v_call: TRBV7-2; cdr3_aa: CASSFGQTYNSPLHF
j_call: TRBJ2-7; clone_size: -; v_call: TRBV6-5; cdr3_aa: CASSSGWNYEQYF
j_call: TRBJ2-3; clone_size: -; v_call: TRBV28; cdr3_aa: CASATSGRARTDTQYF
j_call: TRBJ1-3; clone_size: medium-sized; v_call: TRBV4-3; cdr3_aa: CASSQDTGSGNTIYF
j_call: TRBJ2-7; clone_size: -; v_call: TRBV10-3; cdr3_aa: CAIRGTGIAYEQYF
j_call: TRBJ2-5; clone_size: -; v_call: TRBV5-1; cdr3_aa: CASSDFSGPRGGETQYF
j_call: TRBJ2-5; clone_size: -; v_call: TRBV6-1; cdr3_aa: CASGGRGSETQYF
j_call: TRBJ1-1; clone_size: -; v_call: TRBV19; cdr3_aa: CASSTGTEDTEAFF
j_call: TRBJ1-4; clone_size: -; v_call: TRBV13; cdr3_aa: CASSLTATNEKLFF
j_call: TRBJ1-4; clone_size: -; v_call: TRBV30; cdr3_aa: CAWSRASGTNNRGGKLFF
j_call: TRBJ2-7; clone_size: -; v_call: TRBV6-1; cdr3_aa: CASSARQGALEQYF
j_call: TRBJ2-3; clone_size: -; v_call: TRBV19; cdr3_aa: CASIQYKDTDTQYF
j_call: TRBJ2-5; clone_size: once; v_call: TRBV5-1; cdr3_aa: CASSLGQGSETQYF
j_call: TRBJ2-5; clone_size: -; v_call: TRBV7-2; cdr3_aa: CASSRMTRGKETQYF
j_call: TRBJ2-7; clone_size: -; v_call: TRBV7-3; cdr3_aa: CASSLFPGRQGEQYF
j_call: TRBJ2-2; clone_size: few; v_call: TRBV29-1; cdr3_aa: CSVESGNTGELFF